Listed below are T cell receptor beta chains from one sample, sequenced in a study of blood T cell repertoires in COVID-19. Libraries were prepared by immunoSEQ multiplex PCR; TCRdb keeps only in-frame clonotypes and omits some of them. The sample shows around 100,000 clones, over 75% of them seen only once. Sequencing was carried out using peripheral blood. The receptors here all came from a woman aged 80 or older with acute or convalescent COVID-19. The CDR3 runs from the conserved cysteine through the conserved F or W. D genes are given only for firm matches. Clone sizes are given selectively: once, few, many, or a class where the clone is expanded.

v_gene,len,abundance,j_gene,d_gene,CDR3aa,CDR3nt
TRBV7-6,14,.,TRBJ2-7,TRBD2,CASSLSGRSNEQYF,TGTGCCAGCAGCCTGAGCGGGAGGTCAAACGAGCAGTACTTC
TRBV2,15,.,TRBJ2-3,.,CASSEAEDPTDTQYF,TGTGCCAGCAGTGAAGCGGAGGACCCCACAGATACGCAGTATTTT
TRBV3-1/TRBV3-2,14,.,TRBJ1-5,.,CASSPTGGARPQHF,TGTGCCAGCAGCCCCACGGGTGGGGCCCGACCCCAGCATTTT
TRBV2,15,.,TRBJ1-5,TRBD1,CASSERTGVNQPQHF,TGTGCCAGCAGTGAAAGGACAGGGGTAAATCAGCCCCAGCATTTT
TRBV2,14,once,TRBJ2-1,TRBD1,CARGDRGRGDEQFF,TGTGCCAGGGGGGACAGGGGGCGTGGGGATGAGCAGTTCTTC
TRBV4-3,18,.,TRBJ2-2,TRBD2,CASSQALAGNANTGELFF,TGCGCCAGCAGCCAAGCCCTAGCGGGGAACGCGAACACCGGGGAGCTGTTTTTT
TRBV27,15,once,TRBJ2-3,TRBD2,CASSQLAGNTDTQYF,TGTGCCAGCAGCCAACTAGCGGGGAACACAGATACGCAGTATTTT
TRBV7-9,14,few,TRBJ1-1,.,CASSRPALGTIAFF,TGTGCCAGCAGCCGTCCCGCTCTGGGCACCATAGCTTTCTTT
TRBV20-1,11,.,TRBJ2-5,.,CSAGGKETQYF,TGCAGTGCTGGGGGGAAAGAGACCCAGTACTTC
TRBV4-1,17,.,TRBJ2-7,TRBD2,CASSQDPWASGSYEQYF,TGCGCCAGCAGCCAAGATCCCTGGGCTAGCGGGAGTTACGAGCAGTACTTC
TRBV6-2/TRBV6-3,14,.,TRBJ2-7,.,CASSYSVLNYEQYF,TGTGCCAGCAGTTACTCCGTACTGAACTACGAGCAGTACTTC
TRBV14,16,.,TRBJ2-5,TRBD2,CASSQDRRGAGETQYF,TGTGCCAGCAGCCAAGATCGGCGGGGGGCCGGAGAGACCCAGTACTTC
TRBV12-5,14,.,TRBJ2-1,TRBD1,CASAKPDRANEQFF,TGTGCTAGTGCCAAACCCGACAGGGCTAATGAGCAGTTCTTC
TRBV5-1,15,.,TRBJ2-3,.,CASSSTGISPDTQYF,TGCGCCAGCAGCTCTACCGGGATCAGCCCAGATACGCAGTATTTT
TRBV7-8,13,.,TRBJ1-1,.,CASSLRENTEAFF,TGTGCCAGCAGCTTACGGGAGAACACTGAAGCTTTCTTT
TRBV30,14,.,TRBJ1-1,TRBD1,CAWRGQGWNFEAFF,TGTGCCTGGAGGGGACAGGGATGGAACTTTGAAGCTTTCTTT
TRBV9,13,.,TRBJ1-3,.,CASSVGHGNTIYF,TGTGCCAGCAGCGTAGGACACGGAAACACCATATATTTT
TRBV7-8,11,few,TRBJ1-6,.,CASTDPGPLHF,TGTGCCAGCACCGATCCGGGTCCCCTCCACTTT
TRBV9,14,.,TRBJ2-2,.,CASSARTNTGELFF,TGTGCCAGCAGCGCCAGGACTAACACCGGGGAGCTGTTTTTT
TRBV15,15,.,TRBJ1-5,.,CATSSPGAGNQPQHF,TGTGCCACCAGCAGTCCAGGGGCTGGCAATCAGCCCCAGCATTTT
TRBV19,14,.,TRBJ1-2,.,CASRGVNVHYGYTF,TGTGCCAGTCGGGGAGTCAACGTACACTATGGCTACACCTTC
TRBV4-1,16,.,TRBJ1-2,TRBD1,CASSQVGRGRDFGYTF,TGCGCCAGCAGCCAAGTAGGCAGGGGGCGGGATTTTGGCTACACCTTC
TRBV7-2,15,.,TRBJ2-4,TRBD2,CASSILAGGLYIQYF,TGTGCCAGCAGCATCCTCGCGGGGGGGCTATACATTCAGTACTTC
TRBV5-4,15,.,TRBJ2-7,TRBD2,CASSSGLAGGYEQYF,TGTGCCAGCAGCTCCGGACTAGCGGGAGGCTACGAGCAGTACTTC
TRBV28,13,.,TRBJ1-2,.,CASRTSRVYGYTF,TGTGCCAGCAGGACAAGCAGGGTTTATGGCTACACCTTC
TRBV6-2/TRBV6-3,15,.,TRBJ2-3,.,CASSQTRHGTDTQYF,TGTGCCAGCAGCCAGACTAGACACGGCACAGATACGCAGTATTTT
TRBV2,14,.,TRBJ1-1,TRBD1,CASIWGTGGTEAFF,TGTGCCAGCATATGGGGTACAGGGGGCACTGAAGCTTTCTTT
TRBV21-1,15,.,TRBJ2-2,.,CASSKGGQNTGELFF,TGTGCCAGCAGCAAAGGAGGGCAGAACACCGGGGAGCTGTTTTTT
TRBV7-8,14,once,TRBJ1-2,.,CASSLDRASHGYTF,TGTGCCAGCAGCTTAGACAGGGCCTCACATGGCTACACCTTC
TRBV6-5,15,.,TRBJ2-1,.,CASTSSFRDYNEQFF,TGTGCCAGCACTTCCTCGTTTCGGGATTACAATGAGCAGTTCTTC
TRBV11-2,15,.,TRBJ2-5,TRBD1,CASSWDRGPSETQYF,TGTGCCAGCAGCTGGGACAGGGGGCCTTCGGAGACCCAGTACTTC
TRBV10-3,15,.,TRBJ2-7,TRBD1,CAISDPGQGGYEQYF,TGTGCCATCAGTGATCCGGGACAGGGGGGGTACGAGCAGTACTTC
TRBV11-2,16,.,TRBJ1-1,TRBD1,CASSSTGGARNTEAFF,TGTGCCAGCAGCTCAACAGGGGGCGCGAGGAACACTGAAGCTTTCTTT
TRBV19,14,.,TRBJ2-3,.,CASSIAVSTDTQYF,TGTGCCAGTAGTATAGCAGTAAGCACAGATACGCAGTATTTT
TRBV13,16,once,TRBJ2-1,.,CASSLRIRHSYNEQFF,TGTGCCAGCAGCTTACGAATTAGACACTCCTACAATGAGCAGTTCTTC
TRBV14,13,.,TRBJ1-4,.,CASSVRQNEKLFF,TGTGCCAGCAGCGTTCGACAGAATGAAAAACTGTTTTTT